The clone carrying this T cell receptor beta chain was detected a few times. Its antigen is currently unknown. This entry comes from a study of vaccination and CD4 T cells after COVID-19. The germline gives CDR1 DFQATT, CDR2 SNEGSKA (reference sequence). The CDR3 contains 11 residues. Treatment noted: 10-day PBMC culture with coronavirus spike peptide pools or control peptides (ViraFEST assay). TCR sequencing followed the expansion of antigen-specific T cells with peptide pools in ViraFEST. Cultured CD4+ T cells had their DNA profiled by the Oncomine TCR Beta short-read assay. TCRdb itself ran the PCR reads through MiXCR, one entry per CDR3 protein. The data show several thousand distinct CDR3 sequences, with about 25% seen just once and 9% to 9.5% held by the top ten.

The material was CD4+ T cells from blood, cultured in vitro, obtained after SARS-CoV-2 vaccination. This TCR was recovered from a human donor who had recovered from COVID-19. The rearrangement uses TRBV20-1 and TRBJ2-3; 7 bases are a match to TRBD2. The CDR3 sequence is CRVKRENTQYF. The CDR3, as DNA: TGCAGGGTCAAGCGGGAAAATACGCAGTATTTT.